This TCR beta chain was documented in a study of T cell responses to AZD1222 COVID-19 vaccine (TCRdb year 2021). Study-level background: A total of approximately 250 trial participants underwent TCR sequencing, of whom roughly 210 had received two doses of AZD1222 and 26 had received two doses of the MenACWY control vaccine. Enrollment into the trials was organized by age into subgroups of 18-55, 56-69 and 70-plus years, and those subgroups contained around 150, 28 and 57 TCR-sequenced participants, respectively.

From the cysteine up to the phenylalanine, the CDR3 has a length of 15 residues. The DNA shown is the 45-base CDR3, in frame from base 1. Relative to germline, V is 3 bases shorter and J is 4 bases shorter, with 12 bases between their ends. Reading the germline V gene gives CDR1 MGHRA and CDR2 YSYEKL. The label giving this sample's time point can be read as: baseline before first vaccination. The sample's treatment or condition label, decoded: meningococcal conjugate vaccine given as trial control. Vaccinee samples came from UK trials COV001 and COV002, including a single-blind randomized controlled phase 2/3 trial of AZD1222 (ChAdOx1 nCoV-19) in healthy adults. For TCRbeta chain sequencing, PBMC samples were collected from trial participants at day 0 and at day 28 after the second dose. The CDR3 regions of human TCRbeta chains were analyzed by immunosequencing. Per the authors' processing: Repertoire TCRs were matched against a reference library of SARS-CoV-2-specific TCRs generated with the MIRA antigen-specificity platform. Breadth was defined as the fraction of unique TCRs that were SARS-CoV-2-associated. Depth was defined as the fraction of total T cells that were SARS-CoV-2-associated. Each spike-specific TCR was assigned to its reactive spike region and to a CD4 or CD8 class using the MIRA data. Log10-transformed breadth and depth values were compared by one-way ANOVA with Sidak's multiple comparisons tests. TCRdb's version of the immuneACCESS table is confined to in-frame rearrangements and falls short of the full clone set. An unresolved V gene accounts for under half of the shortfall where checked; the remainder is of unknown origin. V and J calls and clone size come straight from that table; D and trimming were deduced from the DNA. The sample has about 70,000 clones on record, 88% of them singletons. Roughly 5% of the sample goes to the ten largest clones.

A remark on this clone: Its target antigen remains unknown. No per-base quality is available; no much larger clone lies one base away.

Paper-wide results and their limitations: In the small 56-69-year group, the increase in depth fell short of significance, most likely because of low power. Spike-specific TCR breadth and depth rose significantly after two AZD1222 doses compared with day 0 and with MenACWY recipients. The vaccine-associated CD4 TCRs covered the entire spike protein, and the dominant responses fell in regions 160-218 and 743-854. Participants were mostly white British and included more females than males, and it was suggested by the authors that clonal diversity may have been underestimated. Nearly half of unique spike-specific TCRs reportedly recognized epitopes outside regions mutated in the B.1.351 and B.1.1.7 variants. Conclusions about previously exposed vaccinees were limited because only 5 or 6 AZD1222 recipients were SARS-CoV-2 seropositive at baseline. Because no day 14 peak-response samples were available, the repertoires could be characterized only after the peak T cell response.

This receptor chain uses TRBV4-1 and TRBJ2-2, and the D gene may be TRBD2, 5 bases matching. Sample: peripheral blood, taken on day 0 of MenACWY control vaccination. This clonotype originated in an adult in good health. Read as DNA, the sequence is TGCGCCAGCAGCCAGGAGGTAGGAGGCACCGGGGAGCTGTTTTTT. Its amino acids are CASSQEVGGTGELFF.